The rows below give T cell receptor beta chains drawn from one sample of a study of radiation and T cells in renal cell carcinoma. The data were produced by immunoSEQ multiplex PCR, yet TCRdb's version contains in-frame clones alone and is incomplete. The profile covers some 120,000 clones, with 88% appearing a single time and 5.8% taken by the ten largest. Sequencing used blood, obtained from a patient whose treatment included radiotherapy and nephrectomy. Receptors originate from a woman between 65 and 79 years old with renal cell carcinoma. CDR3s include the opening cysteine and the closing phenylalanine or tryptophan. The D gene is left open where the match is weak. Not every row has a clone size; where given, it reads once, few, many or a size class.

TRBJ1-5 NA NA TRBV19 14 TGTGCCAGTAGTATAGGGACAGTCGGTCAGCCCCAGCATTTT CASSIGTVGQPQHF
TRBJ1-1 NA NA TRBV5-1 13 TGCGCCAGCAGCTTACAGTATAACACTGAAGCTTTCTTT CASSLQYNTEAFF
TRBJ2-5 TRBD1 NA TRBV5-4 14 TGTGCCAGCAGGAGGGACAGAAACCAAGAGACCCAGTACTTC CASRRDRNQETQYF
TRBJ2-5 NA NA TRBV25-1 15 TGTGCCATCCAAAAAGACGACTACCTACAGGAGACCCAGTACTTC CAIQKDDYLQETQYF
TRBJ1-1 NA NA TRBV5-6 15 TGTGCCAGCAGACCACCCGGGATTTCGAACACTGAAGCTTTCTTT CASRPPGISNTEAFF
TRBJ1-4 NA once TRBV15 13 TGTGCCACCAGCGGTAGCGGCAATGAAAAACTGTTTTTT CATSGSGNEKLFF
TRBJ2-5 NA NA TRBV5-4 14 TGTGCCAGCAGCACCCTACAGTACCAAGAGACCCAGTACTTC CASSTLQYQETQYF
TRBJ1-5 TRBD1 NA TRBV7-8 17 TGTGCCAGCAGCTTAGTGGCCAGGGGGTTTCGCAATCAGCCCCAGCATTTT CASSLVARGFRNQPQHF
TRBJ1-1 NA once TRBV7-9 15 TGTGCCAGCAGCTTAACTGCGGGAATGAACACTGAAGCTTTCTTT CASSLTAGMNTEAFF
TRBJ2-5 NA NA TRBV2 16 TGTGCCAGCACCAGACGGGCAGGGGGGGTCCAAGAGACCCAGTACTTC CASTRRAGGVQETQYF
TRBJ2-5 TRBD2 NA TRBV6-5 10 TGTGCCAGCAACCTCCGGGGGGGATACTTC CASNLRGGYF
TRBJ1-2 NA NA TRBV9 12 TGTGCCAGCAGCTTCGTGAACTATGGCTACACCTTC CASSFVNYGYTF
TRBJ1-1 NA NA TRBV7-9 14 TGTGCCAGCAGCTTTCAGGGATCGGGGGCTGAAGCTTTCTTT CASSFQGSGAEAFF
TRBJ1-2 NA NA TRBV11-3 15 TGTGCCAGCAGCTTAGATCCGGTCAGTAACTATGGCTACACCTTC CASSLDPVSNYGYTF
TRBJ2-5 TRBD2 NA TRBV7-9 15 TGTGCCAGCAGGCCGGGACTAGCGACGAGAGAGACCCAGTACTTC CASRPGLATRETQYF
TRBJ2-3 NA NA TRBV10-3 13 TGTGCCATCAGTGAGCGGCTCACAGATACGCAGTATTTT CAISERLTDTQYF
TRBJ2-4 TRBD2 NA TRBV5-6 14 TGTGCCAGCCGCGGGGGTGAAGGCAAAAACATTCAGTACTTC CASRGGEGKNIQYF
TRBJ1-4 TRBD1 NA TRBV7-2 15 TGTGCCAGCAGCTTAGTAGGCAGGGGGAAGGAAAAACTGTTTTTT CASSLVGRGKEKLFF
TRBJ2-7 NA NA TRBV7-2 12 TGTGCCAGCAGCCTCGGGCCGTTCGAGCAGTACTTC CASSLGPFEQYF
TRBJ2-1 NA NA TRBV7-9 14 TGTGCCAGCAGCGGCGTGATGGGCGTAGGTGAGCAGTTCTTC CASSGVMGVGEQFF
TRBJ2-3 TRBD1 NA TRBV5-4 16 TGTGCCAGCAGCTTGGCCGGGACAGGGGGCCCAGATACGCAGTATTTT CASSLAGTGGPDTQYF
TRBJ2-7 NA NA TRBV14 13 TGTGCCAGCAGCCAAGAGATAGGGTACGAGCAGTACTTC CASSQEIGYEQYF
TRBJ1-1 NA once TRBV19 16 TGTGCCAGTAGTACTTCCGGACGGATCAAGAACACTGAAGCTTTCTTT CASSTSGRIKNTEAFF
TRBJ1-2 NA NA TRBV4-3 14 TGCGCCAGCAGCCAAGTTAACCAGGGGACTGGCTACACCTTC CASSQVNQGTGYTF
TRBJ1-4 TRBD1 NA TRBV7-2 15 TGTGCCAGCAGCGCCTACAGGGGGCCTAATGAAAAACTGTTTTTT CASSAYRGPNEKLFF
TRBJ1-5 NA NA TRBV11-2 15 TGTGCCAGCAGCTCTCTCCGGACAGACAATCAGCCCCAGCATTTT CASSSLRTDNQPQHF
TRBJ1-1 NA NA TRBV30 15 TGTGCCTGGAGTCCCCCCCCTAAAGGGCGGACTGAAGCTTTCTTT CAWSPPPKGRTEAFF
TRBJ2-3 TRBD2 once TRBV19 15 TGTGCCAGTAGTATTACTAGCGGGGTTGTGGATACGCAGTATTTT CASSITSGVVDTQYF
TRBJ2-2 NA once TRBV5-1 17 TGCGCCAGCAGCTCATTCCCTTCGGGACACTTAACCGGGGAGCTGTTTTTT CASSSFPSGHLTGELFF
TRBJ1-2 NA once TRBV6-5 12 TGTGCCAGCCTGGGGGGGAACTATGGCTACACCTTC CASLGGNYGYTF
TRBJ1-6 NA once TRBV4-3 13 TGCGCCAGCAGCCAGGGCCCCCGGGCGGCCCTCCACTTT CASSQGPRAALHF
TRBJ2-7 NA NA TRBV30 14 TGTGCCTGGAGTGTCCAGGCGAGCTCCTACGAGCAGTACTTC CAWSVQASSYEQYF
TRBJ2-1 TRBD1 once TRBV7-8 15 TGTGCCAGCAGCCCCCAGGGGGCTCCCACGAGTGAGCAGTTCTTC CASSPQGAPTSEQFF
TRBJ2-7 TRBD1 NA TRBV5-1 15 TGCGCCAGCAGCTTGGACGGACAGGCCTCCTACGAGCAGTACTTC CASSLDGQASYEQYF
TRBJ2-1 TRBD2 NA TRBV7-6 16 TGTGCCAGCAGCTCTCCGGGACTAGCGGCCCCTAATGAGCAGTTCTTC CASSSPGLAAPNEQFF
TRBJ1-3 TRBD1 once TRBV19 14 TGTGCCAGTACCGACAGGGGCTCTGGAAACACCATATATTTT CASTDRGSGNTIYF
TRBJ2-7 TRBD1 NA TRBV4-1 15 TGCGCCAGCAGCCTTGCGGGACAGGGGACAGACGAGCAGTACTTC CASSLAGQGTDEQYF
TRBJ2-3 TRBD1 NA TRBV11-2 15 TGTGCCAGCAGCCCAGGACAGGGGGTAGGAGATACGCAGTATTTT CASSPGQGVGDTQYF
TRBJ1-6 NA NA TRBV9 15 TGTGCCAGCAGCGTACAGACAGCGCCCAATTCACCCCTCCACTTT CASSVQTAPNSPLHF
TRBJ1-1 NA NA TRBV7-2 12 TGTGCCAGCAGCTTTGGGGTCACTGAAGCTTTCTTT CASSFGVTEAFF
TRBJ2-6 NA few TRBV4-1 17 TGCGCCAGCAGCCCAGACTGGATGGGGGTCGGGGCCAACGTCCTGACTTTC CASSPDWMGVGANVLTF
TRBJ1-2 NA NA TRBV18 15 TGTGCCAGCTCACCACGGGACGGATCATTCTATGGCTACACCTTC CASSPRDGSFYGYTF